The clone carrying this T cell receptor (beta chain) was seen just once. CDR1 and CDR2 from the germline V gene are LNHDA and SQIVND (reference sequence). V was trimmed by 5 bases and J by 6 bases, leaving 16 bases between them. The CDR3 covers 14 residues. Clones were sequenced by immunoSEQ multiplex PCR, and TCRdb holds only the in-frame ones, with some missing. The table lists some 130,000 clones, roughly 86% of them singletons, with roughly 10% in the top ten. These data come from a study of blood T cell repertoires in COVID-19. Study overall: Donors in the United States, Italy and Spain gave samples during acute or convalescent COVID-19. Nucleic acid was either cDNA or gDNA, and it came from T cells, B-cell-depleted T cells, or PBMCs.

Recruited during active infection, patients (from Seattle) were subsequently followed longitudinally. The chain links TRBV19 to TRBJ1-1; D perhaps matches TRBD1 (5 bases). Sequenced input: peripheral blood. The TCR was taken from a woman in her sixties or seventies with COVID-19, enrolled during active disease. The CDR3 nucleotides are TGTGCCAGTAGTGCCTCTAGGGGTTGGGCTGAAGCTTTCTTT. It codes for CASSASRGWAEAFF.